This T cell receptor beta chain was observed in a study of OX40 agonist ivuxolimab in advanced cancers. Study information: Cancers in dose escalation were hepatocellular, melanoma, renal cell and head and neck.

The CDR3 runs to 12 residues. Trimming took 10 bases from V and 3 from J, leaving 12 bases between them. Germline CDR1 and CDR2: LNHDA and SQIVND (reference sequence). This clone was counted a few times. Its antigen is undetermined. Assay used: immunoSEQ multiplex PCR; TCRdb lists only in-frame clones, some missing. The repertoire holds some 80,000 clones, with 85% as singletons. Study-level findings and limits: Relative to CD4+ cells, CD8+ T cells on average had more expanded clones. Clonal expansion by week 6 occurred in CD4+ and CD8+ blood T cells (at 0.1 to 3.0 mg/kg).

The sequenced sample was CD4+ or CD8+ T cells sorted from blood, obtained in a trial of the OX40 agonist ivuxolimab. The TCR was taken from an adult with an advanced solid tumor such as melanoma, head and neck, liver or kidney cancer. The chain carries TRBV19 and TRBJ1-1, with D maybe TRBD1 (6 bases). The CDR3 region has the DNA TGTGCCACAAGAGACAGGTACACTGAAGCTTTCTTT. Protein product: CATRDRYTEAFF.